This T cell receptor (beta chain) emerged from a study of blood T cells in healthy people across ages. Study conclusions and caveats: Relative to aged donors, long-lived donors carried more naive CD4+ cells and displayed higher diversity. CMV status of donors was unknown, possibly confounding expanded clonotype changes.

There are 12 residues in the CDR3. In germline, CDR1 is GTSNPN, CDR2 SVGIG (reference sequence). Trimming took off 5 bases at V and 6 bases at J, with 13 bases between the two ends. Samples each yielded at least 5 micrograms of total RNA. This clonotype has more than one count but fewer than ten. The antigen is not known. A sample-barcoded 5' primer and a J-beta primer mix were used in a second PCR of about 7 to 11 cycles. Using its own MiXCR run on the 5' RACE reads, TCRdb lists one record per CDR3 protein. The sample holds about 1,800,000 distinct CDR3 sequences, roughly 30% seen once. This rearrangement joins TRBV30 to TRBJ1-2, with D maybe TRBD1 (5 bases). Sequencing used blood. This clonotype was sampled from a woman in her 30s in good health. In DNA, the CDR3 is TGTGCCTGGGTCATACAAGGGGATGGCTACACCTTC. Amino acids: CAWVIQGDGYTF.